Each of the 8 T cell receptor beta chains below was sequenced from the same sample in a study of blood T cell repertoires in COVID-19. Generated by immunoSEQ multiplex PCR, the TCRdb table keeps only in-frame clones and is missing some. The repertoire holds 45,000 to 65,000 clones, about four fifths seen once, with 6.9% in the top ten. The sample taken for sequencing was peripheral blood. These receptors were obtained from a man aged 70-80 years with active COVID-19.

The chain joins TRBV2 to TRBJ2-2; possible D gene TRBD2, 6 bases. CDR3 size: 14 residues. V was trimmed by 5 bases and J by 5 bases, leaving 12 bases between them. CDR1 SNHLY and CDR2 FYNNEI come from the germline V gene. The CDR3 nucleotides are TGTGCCAGCAGTCTGGGGGGTGGAACCGGGGAGCTGTTTTTT. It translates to CASSLGGGTGELFF.

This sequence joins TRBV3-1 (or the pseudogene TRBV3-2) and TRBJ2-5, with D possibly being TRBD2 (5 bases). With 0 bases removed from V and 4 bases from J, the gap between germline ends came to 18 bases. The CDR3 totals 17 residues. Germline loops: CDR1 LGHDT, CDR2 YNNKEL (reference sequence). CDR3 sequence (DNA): TGTGCCAGCAGCCAAGAGTTGTTACGAGGAGGCGGAGAGACCCAGTACTTC. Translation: CASSQELLRGGGETQYF.

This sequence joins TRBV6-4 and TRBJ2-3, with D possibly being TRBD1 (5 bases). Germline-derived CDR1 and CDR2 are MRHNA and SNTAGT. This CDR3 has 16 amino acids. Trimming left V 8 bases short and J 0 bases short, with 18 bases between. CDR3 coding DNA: TGTGCCAGCCCATTTGGGGCGCGAACTAGCACAGATACGCAGTATTTT. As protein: CASPFGARTSTDTQYF.

The CDR3 sequence is CASSFGHDGYTF. The CDR3 DNA reads TGTGCCAGCAGCTTCGGACACGATGGCTACACCTTC. The genes are TRBV5-6 and TRBJ1-2; a weak D match, TRBD1 (5 bases). The CDR3 runs to 12 residues. V lost 2 bases to trimming and J lost 6 bases, with 8 bases between them. Germline V gene sequence: CDR1 SGHDT, CDR2 YYEEEE.

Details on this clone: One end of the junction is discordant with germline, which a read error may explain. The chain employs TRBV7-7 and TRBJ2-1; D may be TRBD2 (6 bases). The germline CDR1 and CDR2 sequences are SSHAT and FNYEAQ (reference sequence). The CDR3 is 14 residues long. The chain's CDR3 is CASSLGTPYNEQFF. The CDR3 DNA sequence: TGTGCTAGCAGCTTAGGGACTCCCTACAATGAGCAGTTCTTC. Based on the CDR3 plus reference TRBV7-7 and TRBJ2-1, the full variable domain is GAGVSQSPRYKVTKRGQDVTLRCDPISSHATLYWYQQALGQGPEFLTYFNYEAQPDKSGLPSDRFSAERPEGSISTLTIQRTEQRDSAMYRCASSLGTPYNEQFFGPGTRLTVL.

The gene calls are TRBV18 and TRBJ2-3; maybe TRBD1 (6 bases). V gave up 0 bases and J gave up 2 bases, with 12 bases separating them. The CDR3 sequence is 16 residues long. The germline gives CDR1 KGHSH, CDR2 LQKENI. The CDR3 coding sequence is TGTGCCAGCTCACCACCGCGGCAGGGGCCCACAGATACGCAGTATTTT. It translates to CASSPPRQGPTDTQYF. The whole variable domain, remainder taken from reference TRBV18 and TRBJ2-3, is NAGVMQNPRHLVRRRGQEARLRCSPMKGHSHVYWYRQLPEEGLKFMVYLQKENIIDESGMPKERFSAEFPKEGPSILRIQQVVRGDSAAYFCASSPPRQGPTDTQYFGPGTRLTVL.

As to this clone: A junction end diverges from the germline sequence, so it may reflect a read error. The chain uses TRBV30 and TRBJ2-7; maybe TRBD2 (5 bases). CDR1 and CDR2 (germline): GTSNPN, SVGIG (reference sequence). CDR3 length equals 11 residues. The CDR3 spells CAWSVERYGDF. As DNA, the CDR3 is TGTGCCTGGAGTGTGGAAAGGTACGGGGACTTC.

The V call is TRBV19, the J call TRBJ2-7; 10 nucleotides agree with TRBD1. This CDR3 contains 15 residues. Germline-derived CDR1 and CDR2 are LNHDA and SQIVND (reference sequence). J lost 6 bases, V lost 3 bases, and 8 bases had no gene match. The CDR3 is CASSIWDRGVGEQYF. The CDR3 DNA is TGTGCCAGTAGTATCTGGGACAGGGGTGTTGGCGAGCAGTACTTC.